This entry concerns a single T cell receptor beta chain. Its antigen is still unknown. This CDR3 spans 16 amino acids. With V trimmed by 1 base and J by 6 bases, 9 bases remained unmatched. Germline V gene lookup returns CDR1 SGHNT and CDR2 YYREEE (reference sequence). The sample originates from a study of cytomegalovirus exposure and HLA in healthy donors. Study outcomes and limitations: Generally TCR sequences proved uncommon, though certain public TCRs appeared in numerous donors. Researchers catalogued over 150 TCR beta chains as cytomegalovirus-associated. Clusters of TCRs from the first cohort tended to co-occur in the 130 or so validation repertoires (as a later analysis found).

Clones were read by immunoSEQ multiplex PCR, and TCRdb kept only the in-frame ones, dropping some. The repertoire consists of under 150,000 clones, with about 86% occurring once and the leading ten covering about 7.9%. Sequences were obtained from PBMCs. The TCR comes from a woman younger than 30 in good health and CMV-seropositive. The chain recombines TRBV5-4 with TRBJ2-1; 8 bases map to TRBD2. The CDR3 DNA reads TGTGCCAGCAGCTTGTTACCCAGCGGGGGAACCAATGAGCAGTTCTTC. Its translation is CASSLLPSGGTNEQFF.